A single sample is the source of the 19 T cell receptor beta chains below, sequenced in a study of blood T cell repertoires in COVID-19. Assay used: immunoSEQ multiplex PCR; TCRdb lists only in-frame clones, some missing. The table has about 240,000 clones, 70% to 90% seen once. The sample taken for sequencing was PBMCs or T cells enriched from blood (not recorded which). Receptor source: a woman between 40 and 50 years old with acute COVID-19.

The gene calls are TRBV10-3 and TRBJ1-3; TRBD1 is a possible D gene (5 bases). The CDR3 is 14 amino acids. Trimming removed 8 bases at V and 4 bases at J, with 15 bases between. In germline, CDR1 is ENHRY, CDR2 SYGVKD. CDR3 in amino acids: CAIWGDAPGNTIYF. The CDR3 nucleotides read TGTGCCATCTGGGGGGACGCGCCAGGAAACACCATATATTTT.

The rearrangement uses TRBV18 and TRBJ1-1; D gene unclear. The CDR3 totals 14 residues. Between the trimmed V and J ends, which lost 2 bases and 4 bases, there was a span of 11 bases. Germline loops: CDR1 KGHSH, CDR2 LQKENI. The CDR3 sequence is CASSPGREPTEAFF. CDR3 nucleotides: TGTGCCAGCTCACCAGGCCGGGAACCCACTGAAGCTTTCTTT.

V and J are TRBV11-3 and TRBJ2-3, with a tentative D call TRBD2 (5 bases). Germline V gene sequence: CDR1 SGHNT, CDR2 YENEEA. The V end lost 3 bases, the J end lost 2 bases, and 12 bases lay between the germline ends. The CDR3 runs to 15 residues. The CDR3 coding sequence is TGTGCCAGCAGCTTCTCGACGGGGAACACAGATACGCAGTATTTT. Translation: CASSFSTGNTDTQYF. The variable domain in full, with the rest retrieved from reference TRBV11-3 and TRBJ2-3, is EAGVVQSPRYKIIEKKQPVAFWCNPISGHNTLYWYLQNLGQGPELLIRYENEEAVDDSQLPKDRFSAERLKGVDSTLKIQPAELGDSAVYLCASSFSTGNTDTQYFGPGTRLTVL.

The chain joins TRBV6-5 to TRBJ2-7; 10 positions agree with TRBD1. The CDR3 length is 15 residues. The trim removed 2 bases at V and 4 bases at J, leaving 5 bases unmatched. From germline, CDR1 is MNHEY and CDR2 SVGAGI. CDR3 in amino acids: CASSYETGGGYEQYF. The CDR3 DNA reads TGTGCCAGCAGTTACGAGACAGGGGGCGGTTACGAGCAGTACTTC.

The chain recombines TRBV7-6 with TRBJ2-3; D is undetermined. The ends were cut back, 5 bases at V and 0 bases at J, with 9 bases in the middle. Germline values: CDR1 SGHVS, CDR2 FNYEAQ. This CDR3 region has 14 residues. CDR3 in amino acids: CASSPAESTDTQYF. The CDR3 nucleotides read TGTGCCAGCAGCCCCGCCGAGAGCACAGATACGCAGTATTTT.

This clone showed up just a few times. CDR3 coding DNA: TGCGCCAGCAGCCAAGAGGTAGCGGGAGGGCCGAGAGAGCAGTTCTTC. Translated, it gives CASSQEVAGGPREQFF. The chain recombines TRBV4-1 with TRBJ2-1; 11 nucleotides line up with TRBD2. The CDR3 runs to 16 residues. Per germline, CDR1 MGHRA and CDR2 YSYEKL. Trimming at V came to 0 bases and at J to 10 bases, leaving 8 bases not matched to a gene.

This CDR3 is CASSQEGQGYGYTF. Here the CDR3 DNA reads TGCGCCAGCAGCCAAGAGGGACAGGGCTATGGCTACACCTTC. The chain carries TRBV4-1 and TRBJ1-2; 9 bases are shared with TRBD1. The length of the CDR3 is 14 residues. V trimming: 0 bases; J trimming: 4 bases; junction bases outside the gene matches: 0. The germline V gene has CDR1 MGHRA and CDR2 YSYEKL.

This chain joins TRBV10-3 and TRBJ2-1, with 8 positions matching TRBD1. J was trimmed by 0 bases and V by 7 bases; bases with no gene match: 5. From germline, CDR1 is ENHRY and CDR2 SYGVKD. This CDR3 has 15 residues. The CDR3 spells CAIKEDRGSYNEQFF. CDR3 DNA sequence: TGTGCCATCAAGGAAGACAGGGGCTCCTACAATGAGCAGTTCTTC.

The gene calls are TRBV19 and TRBJ1-2; D ambiguous. V lost 3 bases, J lost 3 bases, and 8 bases lay in between. This CDR3 is built from 13 residues. From germline, CDR1 is LNHDA and CDR2 SQIVND (reference sequence). The CDR3 loop reads CASSMREHYGYTF. The CDR3 DNA follows: TGTGCCAGTAGTATGCGGGAACACTATGGCTACACCTTC.

V usage is TRBV30 and J usage is TRBJ2-7; unclear D gene. Trimming took off 4 bases at V and 5 bases at J, with 12 bases between the two ends. The germline V gene has CDR1 GTSNPN and CDR2 SVGIG (reference sequence). This CDR3 comprises 12 residues. The CDR3 reads CAWMTGAHEQYF. DNA for the CDR3: TGTGCCTGGATGACTGGAGCTCACGAGCAGTACTTC.

This rearrangement joins TRBV5-5 to TRBJ2-2; no firm D call. The CDR3 is made up of 18 amino acids. Deletions cut 7 bases from V and 2 bases from J, with 24 bases between. Germline V gene data show CDR1 as SGHKS and CDR2 as YYEKEE (reference sequence). This chain's CDR3 is CASAREINQYENTGELFF. The CDR3 DNA reads as TGTGCCAGCGCCCGTGAGATTAATCAATATGAAAACACCGGGGAGCTGTTTTTT.

The chain carries TRBV7-3 and TRBJ2-7; TRBD2 agrees at 9 bases. After removal of 8 bases from V and 7 bases from J, the junction contained 9 bases not matched to a gene. CDR3 length: 13 amino acids. Germline CDR1 reads SGHTA; CDR2 reads FQGTGA. CDR3 sequence: CASGTSPFGEQYF. CDR3 in DNA: TGTGCCAGCGGGACTAGCCCCTTTGGGGAGCAGTACTTC.

This clone was seen a handful of times. V gene TRBV7-9 combines with J gene TRBJ1-5, with D unresolved. The CDR3 runs to 15 residues. Germline V gives CDR1 SEHNR, CDR2 FQNEAQ (reference sequence). V dropped 1 base and J dropped 3 bases, with 10 bases sitting between them. CDR3 sequence: CASSLGLSPNQPQHF. The CDR3 DNA follows: TGTGCCAGCAGCTTAGGTTTGAGCCCCAATCAGCCCCAGCATTTT.

V is TRBV11-1 and J is TRBJ1-2, with D uncertain. CDR3 length equals 14 residues. V lost 1 base and J 0 bases, leaving 6 bases between the germline ends. The germline V gene encodes CDR1 SGHAT and CDR2 FQDESV (reference sequence). CDR3 loop: CASSLDMSNYGYTF. The DNA for the CDR3 is TGTGCCAGCAGCTTAGACATGTCTAACTATGGCTACACCTTC.

The V call is TRBV11-3, the J call TRBJ2-3, with 8 nucleotides matching TRBD1. With 5 bases clipped from V and 6 bases from J, the junction kept 7 bases outside the gene matches. Germline CDR1 SGHNT, CDR2 YENEEA. The CDR3 loop spans 14 amino acids. The CDR3 loop reads CASSAQGALDTQYF. The CDR3 DNA follows: TGTGCCAGCAGCGCCCAGGGGGCCTTGGATACGCAGTATTTT.

V and J are TRBV2 and TRBJ1-6; TRBD1 agrees at 8 bases. The CDR3 loop spans 14 amino acids. Trimming at V came to 6 bases and at J to 7 bases, leaving 5 bases not matched to a gene. CDR1 is SNHLY and CDR2 is FYNNEI in the germline V gene. The CDR3 spells CASRTTGGNSPLHF. CDR3 nucleotides: TGTGCCAGCAGGACCACAGGGGGAAATTCACCCCTCCACTTT.

The DNA for the CDR3 is TGTGCCAGCAGGGACGGGGGGGACGGCTACACCTTC. This encodes CASRDGGDGYTF. The rearrangement joins TRBV2 to TRBJ1-2; weak D call: TRBD1 (5 bases). From germline, CDR1 is SNHLY and CDR2 FYNNEI. V was shortened by 6 bases and J by 8 bases, with 13 bases between the two germline ends. CDR3 length: 12 amino acids. The whole variable domain, filled in from reference TRBV2 and TRBJ1-2, reads EPEVTQTPSHQVTQMGQEVILRCVPISNHLYFYWYRQILGQKVEFLVSFYNNEISEKSEIFDDQFSVERPDGSNFTLKIRSTKLEDSAMYFCASRDGGDGYTFGSGTRLTVV.

This chain connects TRBV3-1 (or the pseudogene TRBV3-2) to TRBJ1-6, with 7 nucleotides matching TRBD1. In germline, CDR1 is LGHDT, CDR2 YNNKEL (reference sequence). The CDR3 is made up of 14 amino acids. V lost 4 bases and J lost 7; bases outside the gene matches: 4. The CDR3, as DNA: TGTGCCAGCAGCCGCGACAGGGAAAATTCACCCCTCCACTTT. This encodes CASSRDRENSPLHF.

The V gene is TRBV5-4, the J gene TRBJ1-2, with a tentative D call TRBD1 (5 bases). V was pared by 2 bases and J by 4 bases, with 9 bases between. The CDR3 is 13 amino acids. CDR1 is SGHNT, CDR2 YYREEE, per germline (reference sequence). The CDR3 reads CASSFGGGYGYTF. DNA for the CDR3: TGTGCCAGCAGCTTCGGGGGGGGCTATGGCTACACCTTC.